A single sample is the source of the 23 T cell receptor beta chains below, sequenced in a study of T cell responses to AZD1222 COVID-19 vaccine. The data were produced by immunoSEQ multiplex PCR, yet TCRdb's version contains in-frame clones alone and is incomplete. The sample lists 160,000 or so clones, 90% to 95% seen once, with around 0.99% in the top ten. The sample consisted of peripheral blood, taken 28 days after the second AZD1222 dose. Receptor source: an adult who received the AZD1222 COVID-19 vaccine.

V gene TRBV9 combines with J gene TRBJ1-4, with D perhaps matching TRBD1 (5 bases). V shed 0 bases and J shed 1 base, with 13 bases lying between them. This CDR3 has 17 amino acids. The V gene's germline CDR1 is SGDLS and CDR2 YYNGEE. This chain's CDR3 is CASSVGAGRLTNEKLFF. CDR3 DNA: TGTGCCAGCAGCGTAGGCGCAGGGAGGTTAACTAATGAAAAACTGTTTTTT.

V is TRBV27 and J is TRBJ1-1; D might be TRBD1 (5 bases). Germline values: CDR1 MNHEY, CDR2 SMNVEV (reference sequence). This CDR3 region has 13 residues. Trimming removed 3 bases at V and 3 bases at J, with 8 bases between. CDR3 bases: TGTGCCAGCAGTTTCTCGGGGGACACTGAAGCTTTCTTT. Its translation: CASSFSGDTEAFF.

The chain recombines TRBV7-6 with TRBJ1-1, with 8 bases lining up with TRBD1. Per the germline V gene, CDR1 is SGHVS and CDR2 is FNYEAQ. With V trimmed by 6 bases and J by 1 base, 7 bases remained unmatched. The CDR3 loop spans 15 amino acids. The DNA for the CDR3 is TGTGCCAGCAGGGAAGCAGGGGGCGCGAACACTGAAGCTTTCTTT. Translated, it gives CASREAGGANTEAFF.

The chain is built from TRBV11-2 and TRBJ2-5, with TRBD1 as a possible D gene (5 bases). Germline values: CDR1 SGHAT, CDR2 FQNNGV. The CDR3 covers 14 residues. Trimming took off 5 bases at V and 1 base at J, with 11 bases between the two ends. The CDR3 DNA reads TGTGCCAGCAGCCCCTCAGACAGCCAAGAGACCCAGTACTTC. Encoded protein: CASSPSDSQETQYF.

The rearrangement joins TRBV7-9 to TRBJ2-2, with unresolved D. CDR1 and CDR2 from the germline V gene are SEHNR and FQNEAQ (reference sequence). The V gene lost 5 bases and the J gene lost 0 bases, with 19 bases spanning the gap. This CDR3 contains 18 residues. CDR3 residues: CASSLENLGSANTGELFF. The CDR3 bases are TGTGCCAGCAGCCTAGAGAATTTGGGATCAGCGAACACCGGGGAGCTGTTTTTT.

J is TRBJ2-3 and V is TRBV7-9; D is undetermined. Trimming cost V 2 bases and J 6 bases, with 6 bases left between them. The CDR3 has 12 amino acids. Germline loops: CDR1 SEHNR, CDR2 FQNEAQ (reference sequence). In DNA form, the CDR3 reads TGTGCCAGCAGCTTAATCCACGATACGCAGTATTTT. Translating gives CASSLIHDTQYF. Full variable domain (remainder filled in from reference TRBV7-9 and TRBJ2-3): DTGVSQNPRHKITKRGQNVTFRCDPISEHNRLYWYRQTLGQGPEFLTYFQNEAQLEKSRLLSDRFSAERPKGSFSTLEIQRTEQGDSAMYLCASSLIHDTQYFGPGTRLTVL.

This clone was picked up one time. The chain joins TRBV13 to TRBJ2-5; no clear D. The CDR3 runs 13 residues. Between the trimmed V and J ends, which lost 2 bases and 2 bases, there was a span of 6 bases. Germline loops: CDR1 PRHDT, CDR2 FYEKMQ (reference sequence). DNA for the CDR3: TGTGCCAGCAGCTTAAACCGGCAAGAGACCCAGTACTTC. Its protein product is CASSLNRQETQYF.

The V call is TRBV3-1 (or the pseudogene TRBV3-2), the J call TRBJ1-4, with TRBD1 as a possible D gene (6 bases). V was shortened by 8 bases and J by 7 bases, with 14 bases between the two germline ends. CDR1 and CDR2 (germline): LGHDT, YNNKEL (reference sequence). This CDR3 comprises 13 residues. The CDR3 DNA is TGTGCCAGCGGGGGGGCAGACGGTGAAAAACTGTTTTTT. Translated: CASGGADGEKLFF.

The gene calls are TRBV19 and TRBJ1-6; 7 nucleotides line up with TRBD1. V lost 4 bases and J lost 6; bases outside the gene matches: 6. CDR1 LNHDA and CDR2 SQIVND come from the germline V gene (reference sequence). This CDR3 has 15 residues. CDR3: CASSRPGQTNSPLHF. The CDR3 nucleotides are TGTGCCAGTAGTAGACCGGGACAGACTAATTCACCCCTCCACTTT.

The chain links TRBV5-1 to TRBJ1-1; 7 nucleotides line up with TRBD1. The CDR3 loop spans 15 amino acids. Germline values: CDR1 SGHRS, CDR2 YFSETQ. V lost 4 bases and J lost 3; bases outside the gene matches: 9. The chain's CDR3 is CASSQTGVRDTEAFF. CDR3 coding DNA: TGCGCCAGCAGCCAAACAGGGGTTCGTGACACTGAAGCTTTCTTT.

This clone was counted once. CDR3 coding DNA: TGTGCCAGCTCACTACAGGGTGAAGCTTTCTTT. It codes for CASSLQGEAFF. The rearrangement links TRBV18 to TRBJ1-1, with a tentative D call TRBD1 (6 bases). The CDR3 extends over 11 amino acids. V lost 4 bases, J lost 7 bases, and 7 bases lay in between. Per the germline V gene, CDR1 is KGHSH and CDR2 is LQKENI.

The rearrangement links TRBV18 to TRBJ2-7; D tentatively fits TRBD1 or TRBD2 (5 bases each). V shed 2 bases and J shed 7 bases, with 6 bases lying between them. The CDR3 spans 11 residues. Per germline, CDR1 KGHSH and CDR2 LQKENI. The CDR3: CASSPEGEQYF. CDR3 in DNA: TGTGCCAGCTCACCAGAGGGGGAGCAGTACTTC. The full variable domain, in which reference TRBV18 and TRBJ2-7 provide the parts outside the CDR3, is NAGVMQNPRHLVRRRGQEARLRCSPMKGHSHVYWYRQLPEEGLKFMVYLQKENIIDESGMPKERFSAEFPKEGPSILRIQQVVRGDSAAYFCASSPEGEQYFGPGTRLTVT.

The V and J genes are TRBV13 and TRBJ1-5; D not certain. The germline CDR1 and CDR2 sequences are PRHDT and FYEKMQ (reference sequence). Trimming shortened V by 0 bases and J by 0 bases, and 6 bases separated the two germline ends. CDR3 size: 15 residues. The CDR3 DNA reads TGTGCCAGCAGCTTAGGCCCCGCTAGCAATCAGCCCCAGCATTTT. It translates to CASSLGPASNQPQHF.

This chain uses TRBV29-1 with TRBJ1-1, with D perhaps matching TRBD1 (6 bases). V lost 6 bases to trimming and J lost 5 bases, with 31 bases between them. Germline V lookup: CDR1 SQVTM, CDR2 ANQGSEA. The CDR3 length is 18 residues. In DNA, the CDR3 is TGCAGCGTGGAGCATATAAAGACAGGTCCAACCTTCGGGACTGAAGCTTTCTTT. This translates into CSVEHIKTGPTFGTEAFF. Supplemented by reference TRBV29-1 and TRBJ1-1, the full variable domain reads SAVISQKPSRDICQRGTSLTIQCQVDSQVTMMFWYRQQPGQSLTLIATANQGSEATYESGFVIDKFPISRPNLTFSTLTVSNMSPEDSSIYLCSVEHIKTGPTFGTEAFFGQGTRLTVV.

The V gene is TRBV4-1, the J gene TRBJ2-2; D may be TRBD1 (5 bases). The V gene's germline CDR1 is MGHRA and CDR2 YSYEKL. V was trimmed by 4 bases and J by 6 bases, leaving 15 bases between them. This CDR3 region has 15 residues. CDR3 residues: CASSPRTFEAGELFF. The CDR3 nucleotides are TGCGCCAGCAGCCCCAGGACATTTGAGGCCGGGGAGCTGTTTTTT.

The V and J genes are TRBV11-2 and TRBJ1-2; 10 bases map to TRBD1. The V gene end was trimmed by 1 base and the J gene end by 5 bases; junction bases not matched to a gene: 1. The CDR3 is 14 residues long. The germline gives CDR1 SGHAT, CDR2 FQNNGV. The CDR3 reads CASSLGDRGYGYTF. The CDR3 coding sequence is TGTGCCAGCAGCTTAGGGGACAGGGGATATGGCTACACCTTC.

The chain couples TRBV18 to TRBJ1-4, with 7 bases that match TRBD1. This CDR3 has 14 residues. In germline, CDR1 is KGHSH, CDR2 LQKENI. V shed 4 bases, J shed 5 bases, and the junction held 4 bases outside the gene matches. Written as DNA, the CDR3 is TGTGCCAGCTCACAGGGCAGGGGGAATGAAAAACTGTTTTTT. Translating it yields CASSQGRGNEKLFF.

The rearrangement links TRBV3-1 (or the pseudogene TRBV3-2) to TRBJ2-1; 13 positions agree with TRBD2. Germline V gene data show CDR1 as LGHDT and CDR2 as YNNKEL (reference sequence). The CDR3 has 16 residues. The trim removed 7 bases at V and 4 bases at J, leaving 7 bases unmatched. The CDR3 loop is CASTKGLAGQYNEQFF. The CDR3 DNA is TGTGCCAGCACCAAGGGACTAGCGGGGCAGTACAATGAGCAGTTCTTC.

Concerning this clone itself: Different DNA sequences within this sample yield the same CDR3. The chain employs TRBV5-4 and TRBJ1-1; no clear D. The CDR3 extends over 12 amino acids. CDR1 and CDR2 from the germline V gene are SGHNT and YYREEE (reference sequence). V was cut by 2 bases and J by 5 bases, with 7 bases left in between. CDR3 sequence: CASSFRGTEAFF. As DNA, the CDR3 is TGTGCCAGCAGCTTCCGTGGGACTGAAGCTTTCTTT.

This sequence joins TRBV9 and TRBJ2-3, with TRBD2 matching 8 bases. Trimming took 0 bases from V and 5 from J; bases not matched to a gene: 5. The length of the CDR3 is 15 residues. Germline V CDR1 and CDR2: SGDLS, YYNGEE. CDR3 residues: CASSVAGGPGDTQYF. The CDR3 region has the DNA TGTGCCAGCAGCGTAGCGGGGGGGCCTGGAGATACGCAGTATTTT.

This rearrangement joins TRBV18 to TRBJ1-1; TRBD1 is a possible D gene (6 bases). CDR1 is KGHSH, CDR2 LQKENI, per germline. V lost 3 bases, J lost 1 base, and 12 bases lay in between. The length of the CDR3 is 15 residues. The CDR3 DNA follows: TGTGCCAGCTCACCCGATCGGACAGCGAACACTGAAGCTTTCTTT. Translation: CASSPDRTANTEAFF.

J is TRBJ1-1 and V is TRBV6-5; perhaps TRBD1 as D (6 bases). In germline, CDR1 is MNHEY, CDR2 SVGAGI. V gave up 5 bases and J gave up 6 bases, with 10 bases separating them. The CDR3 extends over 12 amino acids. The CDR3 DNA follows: TGTGCCAGCAGTAGCAGGGGACCTGAAGCTTTCTTT. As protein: CASSSRGPEAFF.

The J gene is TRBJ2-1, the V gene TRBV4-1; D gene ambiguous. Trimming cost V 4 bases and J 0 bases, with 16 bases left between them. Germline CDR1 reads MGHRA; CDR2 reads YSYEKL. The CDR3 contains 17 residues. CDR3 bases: TGCGCCAGCAGCCGCCTTCAGCGACTGGACTCCTACAATGAGCAGTTCTTC. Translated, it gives CASSRLQRLDSYNEQFF.